This T cell receptor beta chain was observed in a study of T-cell memory formation after mild COVID-19. Study summary: TCR clusters were largely donor specific.

As concerns this clonotype: What it recognizes is unknown.

Germline CDR1 and CDR2: SGHRS and YFSETQ. CDR3 length equals 15 residues. The J segment lost 5 bases and the V segment lost 4 bases, leaving 8 bases of the junction unmatched. Barcoded TCR alpha and TCR beta cDNA libraries with UMIs came from 5'RACE using constant-segment primers. TCRdb fed the 5' RACE reads into MiXCR, producing one record per CDR3 protein. The profile covers about 620,000 distinct CDR3 sequences, with about 20% appearing a single time and 12% taken by the ten largest. General study results and limits: The main location of contracting CD4+ clones was CM and EM, and that of contracting CD8+ clones was EMRA. Memory cells collected pre-infection included some clones that later responded, suggesting cross-reactive memory joined.

This receptor was taken from an adult woman who had mild COVID-19 (a few samples of this study predate the infection). Cell type and time point are not known. This sequence joins TRBV5-1 and TRBJ1-5, with TRBD1 matching 8 bases. Material for sequencing was PBMCs or a T cell subset sorted from them (not recorded which). The CDR3 sequence: CASSPTGEVYQPQHF. Written as DNA, the CDR3 is TGCGCCAGCAGCCCGACAGGGGAAGTGTATCAGCCCCAGCATTTT.